These 9 T cell receptor beta chains originate from one sample sequenced in a study of follicular helper T cells after annual influenza vaccination. Assay: immunoSEQ multiplex PCR; the TCRdb copy retains only in-frame clones and omits some. The sample consists of roughly 10,000 clones, around four fifths of them appearing once. Time point noted: 2014-2015 season, 7 days after vaccination. This specimen was CXCR5- memory CD4+ T cells sorted from blood, taken 7 days after influenza vaccination. These receptors were taken from an adult who received the influenza vaccine.

V usage is TRBV29-1 and J usage is TRBJ1-3; D perhaps matches TRBD1 (6 bases). The germline V gene encodes CDR1 SQVTM and CDR2 ANQGSEA. The CDR3 contains 15 residues. V was pared by 6 bases and J by 4 bases, with 19 bases between. CDR3 loop: CSVAAGTGAGNTIYF. The CDR3 DNA sequence: TGCAGCGTGGCTGCCGGTACGGGGGCGGGAAACACCATATATTTT.

The chain uses TRBV14 and TRBJ2-2; D gene unclear. This CDR3 is built from 14 residues. The V gene lost 3 bases and the J gene lost 7 bases, with 12 bases spanning the gap. Germline CDR1 SGHDN, CDR2 FVKESK. The CDR3 reads CASSQYSKSGELFF. The DNA for the CDR3 is TGTGCCAGCAGCCAGTACAGTAAAAGCGGGGAGCTGTTTTTT.

V gene TRBV10-3 combines with J gene TRBJ2-5, with D perhaps TRBD2 (5 bases). The CDR3 contains 12 residues. The V gene lost 2 bases and the J gene lost 5 bases, with 6 bases spanning the gap. CDR1 ENHRY and CDR2 SYGVKD come from the germline V gene. DNA of the CDR3: TGTGCCATCAGTGAGAGGAGGGAGACCCAGTACTTC. Amino acids: CAISERRETQYF.

The J gene is TRBJ2-7, the V gene TRBV30, with no clear D. CDR1 is GTSNPN and CDR2 is SVGIG in the germline V gene (reference sequence). CDR3 length: 12 amino acids. Deletions cut 2 bases from V and 0 bases from J, with 5 bases between. CDR3 residues: CAWSSSSYEQYF. DNA of the CDR3: TGTGCCTGGAGTAGCAGCTCCTACGAGCAGTACTTC.

The chain combines TRBV9 with TRBJ2-1, with 7 positions matching TRBD2. The CDR3 runs 20 residues. V was pared by 3 bases and J by 6 bases, with 24 bases of the junction left unmatched. Germline CDR1 and CDR2: SGDLS and YYNGEE. This CDR3 is CASSGREIGTNQFGINEQFF. Written as DNA, the CDR3 is TGTGCCAGCAGCGGGAGAGAGATAGGGACTAACCAATTCGGGATCAATGAGCAGTTCTTC.

The chain links TRBV28 to TRBJ1-4; D ambiguous. Per germline, CDR1 MDHEN and CDR2 SYDVKM. The CDR3 runs 14 residues. V shed 8 bases and J shed 7 bases, with 17 bases lying between them. The CDR3 sequence is CASLPSSNGEKLFF. CDR3 DNA sequence: TGTGCCAGCCTACCTTCTAGCAACGGTGAAAAACTGTTTTTT.

This clone has a handful of counts. V gene TRBV18 combines with J gene TRBJ1-2; D ambiguous. Deletions cut 3 bases from V and 6 bases from J, with 14 bases between. The CDR3 has 14 residues. Germline-derived CDR1 and CDR2 are KGHSH and LQKENI. DNA of the CDR3: TGTGCCAGCTCACCGGCGGGAACCTATAATGGCTACACCTTC. Its translation: CASSPAGTYNGYTF.

The J gene is TRBJ2-1, the V gene TRBV29-1; weak D call: TRBD2 (6 bases). Germline values: CDR1 SQVTM, CDR2 ANQGSEA. V was cut by 7 bases and J by 1 base, with 14 bases left in between. The CDR3 length is 14 residues. The CDR3 sequence is CSARTAGSYNEQFF. CDR3 nucleotides: TGCAGCGCACGGACGGCGGGGTCCTACAATGAGCAGTTCTTC.

This sequence joins TRBV18 and TRBJ2-5; maybe TRBD1 (5 bases). With 1 base removed from V and 0 bases from J, the gap between germline ends came to 12 bases. In germline, CDR1 is KGHSH, CDR2 LQKENI. The CDR3 sequence is 16 residues long. This CDR3 is CASSPRTGPYQETQYF. The CDR3 nucleotides are TGTGCCAGCTCACCACGAACAGGACCTTACCAAGAGACCCAGTACTTC.